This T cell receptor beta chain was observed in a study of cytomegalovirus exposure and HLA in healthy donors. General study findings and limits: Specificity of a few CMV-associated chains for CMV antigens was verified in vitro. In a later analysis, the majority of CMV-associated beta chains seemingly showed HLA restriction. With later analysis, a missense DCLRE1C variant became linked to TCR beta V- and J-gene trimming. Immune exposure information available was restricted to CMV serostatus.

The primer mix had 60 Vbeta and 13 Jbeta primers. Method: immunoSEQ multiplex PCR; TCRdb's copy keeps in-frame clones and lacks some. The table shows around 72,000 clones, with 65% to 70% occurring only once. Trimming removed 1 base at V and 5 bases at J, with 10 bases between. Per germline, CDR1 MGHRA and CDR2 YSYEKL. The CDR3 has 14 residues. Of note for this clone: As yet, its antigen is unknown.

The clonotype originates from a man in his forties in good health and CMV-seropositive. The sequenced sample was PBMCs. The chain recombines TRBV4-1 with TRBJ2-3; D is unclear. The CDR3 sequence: CASSQVENLDTQYF. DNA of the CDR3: TGCGCCAGCAGCCAAGTGGAGAACCTAGATACGCAGTATTTT.